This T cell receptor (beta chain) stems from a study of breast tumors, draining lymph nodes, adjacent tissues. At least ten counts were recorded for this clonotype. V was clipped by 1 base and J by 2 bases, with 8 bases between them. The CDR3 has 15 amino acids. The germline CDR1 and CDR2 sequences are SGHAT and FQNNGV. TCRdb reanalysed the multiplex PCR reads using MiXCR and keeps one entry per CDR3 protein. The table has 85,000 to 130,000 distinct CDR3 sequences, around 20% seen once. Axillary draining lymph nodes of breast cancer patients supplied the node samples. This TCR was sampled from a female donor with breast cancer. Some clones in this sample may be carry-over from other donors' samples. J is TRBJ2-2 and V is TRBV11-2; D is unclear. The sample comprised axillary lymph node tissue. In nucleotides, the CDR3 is TGTGCCAGCAGCTTAGTGTACTCAAACACCGGGGAGCTGTTTTTT. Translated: CASSLVYSNTGELFF.